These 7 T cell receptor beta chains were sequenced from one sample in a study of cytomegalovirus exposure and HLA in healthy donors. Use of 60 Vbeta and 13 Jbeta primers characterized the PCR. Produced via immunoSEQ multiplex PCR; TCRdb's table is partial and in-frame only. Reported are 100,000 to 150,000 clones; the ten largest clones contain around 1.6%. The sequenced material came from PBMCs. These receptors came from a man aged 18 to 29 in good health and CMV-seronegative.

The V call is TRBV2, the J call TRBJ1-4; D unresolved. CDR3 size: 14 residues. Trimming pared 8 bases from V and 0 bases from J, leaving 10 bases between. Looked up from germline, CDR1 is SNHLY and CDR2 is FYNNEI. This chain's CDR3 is CASRMESTNEKLFF. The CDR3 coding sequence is TGTGCCAGCCGAATGGAGTCAACTAATGAAAAACTGTTTTTT.

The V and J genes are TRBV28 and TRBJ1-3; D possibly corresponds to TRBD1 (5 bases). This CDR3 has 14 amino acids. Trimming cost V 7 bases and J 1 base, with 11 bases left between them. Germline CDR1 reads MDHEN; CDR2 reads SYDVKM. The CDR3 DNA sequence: TGTGCCAGCACTATCGGGGGATCTGGAAACACCATATATTTT. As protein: CASTIGGSGNTIYF.

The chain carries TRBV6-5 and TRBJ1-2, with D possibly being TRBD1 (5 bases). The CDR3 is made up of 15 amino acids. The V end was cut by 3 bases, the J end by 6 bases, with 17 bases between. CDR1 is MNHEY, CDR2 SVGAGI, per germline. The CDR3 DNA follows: TGTGCCAGCAGTTATCAGGGACTTCCCTCCCATGGCTACACCTTC. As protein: CASSYQGLPSHGYTF.

The CDR3: CASSPRAGGSTDTQYF. As DNA, the CDR3 is TGTGCCAGCTCACCGCGAGCGGGGGGGAGCACAGATACGCAGTATTTT. This chain joins TRBV18 and TRBJ2-3, with 10 bases fitting TRBD2. This CDR3 contains 16 residues. Germline CDR1 is KGHSH and CDR2 is LQKENI. V trimming: 3 bases; J trimming: 0 bases; junction bases outside the gene matches: 3.

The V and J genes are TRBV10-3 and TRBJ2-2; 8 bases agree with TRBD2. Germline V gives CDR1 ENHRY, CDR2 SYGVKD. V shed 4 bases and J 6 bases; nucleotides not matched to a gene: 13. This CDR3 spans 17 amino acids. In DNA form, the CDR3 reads TGTGCCATCAGTGGGGTCGGGGGGGCCCTAGCGGCCGGGGAGCTGTTTTTT. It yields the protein CAISGVGGALAAGELFF.

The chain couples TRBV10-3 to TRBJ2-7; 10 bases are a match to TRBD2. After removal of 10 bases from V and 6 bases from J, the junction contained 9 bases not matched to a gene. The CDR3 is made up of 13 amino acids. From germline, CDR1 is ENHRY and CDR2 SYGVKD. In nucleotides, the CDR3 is TGTGCCACCGGACTAGCGGAGCAAGGCGAGCAGTACTTC. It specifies CATGLAEQGEQYF.

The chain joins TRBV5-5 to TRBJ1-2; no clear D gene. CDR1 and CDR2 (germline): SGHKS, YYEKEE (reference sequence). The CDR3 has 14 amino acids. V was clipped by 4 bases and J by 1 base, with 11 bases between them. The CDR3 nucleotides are TGTGCCAGCAGCGTGGAGAGATTTAACTATGGCTACACCTTC. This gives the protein CASSVERFNYGYTF.